Presented here are 30 T cell receptor beta chains from one specimen sequenced in a study of T cell responses to AZD1222 COVID-19 vaccine. Data came from immunoSEQ multiplex PCR; TCRdb stores just in-frame clones and leaves some out. Among 120,000 or so clones listed, around 87% were seen once. This material consisted of peripheral blood, taken on day 0 of AZD1222 vaccination. The receptor set was obtained from an adult in good health.

CDR3 nucleotides: TGTGCCAGCAGCCCCTCGACTAGTCAAGAGACCCAGTACTTC. Translating gives CASSPSTSQETQYF. The rearrangement links TRBV3-1 (or the pseudogene TRBV3-2) to TRBJ2-5; perhaps TRBD2 as D (6 bases). CDR3 length: 14 residues. Germline V lookup: CDR1 LGHDT, CDR2 YNNKEL (reference sequence). V lost 4 bases and J lost 2, with 11 bases in between.

This clone was recorded a few times. The chain couples TRBV4-2 to TRBJ2-7; maybe TRBD1 (6 bases). Trimming pared 1 base from V and 5 bases from J, leaving 12 bases between. This CDR3 is built from 14 residues. In germline, CDR1 is LGHNA, CDR2 YNFKEQ. In DNA form, the CDR3 reads TGTGCCAGCAGCCAAGGGCAGGGGCACCACGAGCAGTACTTC. This sequence encodes CASSQGQGHHEQYF.

The chain employs TRBV2 and TRBJ2-3; D is uncertain. V lost 6 bases and J 1 base, leaving 2 bases between the germline ends. Germline assignment: CDR1 SNHLY and CDR2 FYNNEI. The CDR3 length is 11 residues. CDR3 loop: CASRGTDTQYF. CDR3 DNA: TGTGCCAGCAGGGGCACAGATACGCAGTATTTT.

The J gene is TRBJ1-4, the V gene TRBV6-5; a possible D gene is TRBD1 (6 bases). Per the germline V gene, CDR1 is MNHEY and CDR2 is SVGAGI. The CDR3 consists of 15 residues. The germline V and J ends were trimmed by 2 bases and 0 bases, with 7 bases remaining between them. The CDR3: CASSYRGPTNEKLFF. The CDR3 DNA is TGTGCCAGCAGTTACCGGGGGCCAACTAATGAAAAACTGTTTTTT.

The table lists this clone with a count of one. This chain links TRBV12-1 with TRBJ2-7; the tabulated D call, TRBD2, remains unverified against the DNA. TRBV12-1 is labeled a pseudogene. This CDR3 spans 16 amino acids. The CDR3 DNA follows: TGTGCCAGCAGCCCTTGCTGGGGGACTTGGATCGGCGAGCAGTACTTC. Its protein is CASSPCWGTWIGEQYF.

The V and J genes are TRBV6-1 and TRBJ2-7; 7 nucleotides line up with TRBD1. Unmatched junction bases numbered 2, after V lost 1 base and J lost 5 bases. The germline gives CDR1 MNHNS, CDR2 SASEGT. The CDR3 covers 13 residues. CDR3 nucleotide sequence: TGTGCCAGCAGTGAAGAGACAGGGAACGAGCAGTACTTC. Its protein is CASSEETGNEQYF.

The rearrangement joins TRBV7-2 to TRBJ2-7, with 9 bases aligning to TRBD1. CDR1 is SGHTA, CDR2 FQGNSA, per germline. The CDR3 length is 17 residues. V was clipped by 2 bases and J by 3 bases; unmatched bases: 11. The CDR3 nucleotides read TGTGCCAGCAGCTTATATTCCGACACAGGGGGCTTCTACGAGCAGTACTTC. This sequence encodes CASSLYSDTGGFYEQYF.

This sequence joins TRBV6-5 and TRBJ2-2; no clear D gene. Germline CDR1 and CDR2: MNHEY and SVGAGI. Trimming removed 10 bases at V and 6 bases at J, with 18 bases between. CDR3 size: 14 residues. CDR3 amino acids: CAIRRWLTPGELFF. The CDR3, as DNA: TGTGCCATCAGAAGGTGGCTAACACCCGGGGAGCTGTTTTTT.

This chain joins TRBV2 and TRBJ1-1; D call uncertain. In germline, CDR1 is SNHLY, CDR2 FYNNEI. This CDR3 spans 15 amino acids. Trimming shortened V by 2 bases and J by 3 bases, and 13 bases separated the two germline ends. The CDR3 spells CASSESSGGDTEAFF. DNA for the CDR3: TGTGCCAGCAGTGAAAGTTCCGGCGGGGACACTGAAGCTTTCTTT.

This clone has only one observation. The chain uses TRBV27 and TRBJ2-2; D is perhaps TRBD1 (6 bases). The CDR3 extends over 15 amino acids. CDR1 MNHEY and CDR2 SMNVEV come from the germline V gene (reference sequence). Trimming removed 1 base at V and 6 bases at J, with 12 bases between. CDR3 nucleotide sequence: TGTGCCAGCAGTTTATTAGCAGGGGCATCCGGGGAGCTGTTTTTT. Translating gives CASSLLAGASGELFF.

V is TRBV24-1 and J is TRBJ1-5, with a tentative D call TRBD1 (5 bases). The CDR3 totals 15 residues. The germline CDR1 and CDR2 sequences are KGHDR and SFDVKD. V was cut by 2 bases and J by 7 bases, with 14 bases left in between. The CDR3 sequence: CATSDSPPQGQPQHF. The CDR3 nucleotides read TGTGCCACCAGTGATTCTCCTCCCCAGGGCCAGCCCCAGCATTTT.

This chain joins TRBV5-4 and TRBJ1-2; TRBD1 is a possible D gene (6 bases). V gave up 3 bases and J gave up 4 bases, with 16 bases separating them. Germline V gene lookup returns CDR1 SGHNT and CDR2 YYREEE (reference sequence). CDR3 length: 15 amino acids. The CDR3 bases are TGTGCCAGCAGCTCTAGGACAGAAAGCCTCTATGGCTACACCTTC. Translated: CASSSRTESLYGYTF.

This chain links TRBV10-2 with TRBJ2-1, with D possibly being TRBD1 (5 bases). The CDR3 spans 12 residues. Trimming removed 6 bases from V and 4 bases from J, with 7 bases in between. CDR1 is WSHSY and CDR2 is SAAADI in the germline V gene. CDR3 in DNA: TGCGCCAGCAGACAGGATTACAATGAGCAGTTCTTC. This translates into CASRQDYNEQFF.

The V gene is TRBV5-6, the J gene TRBJ1-5; possibly TRBD1 for D (5 bases). Germline lookup yields CDR1 SGHDT and CDR2 YYEEEE. The CDR3 consists of 14 residues. V shed 0 bases and J shed 6 bases, with 10 bases lying between them. The CDR3 protein is CASSLGTWGQPQHF. The CDR3 bases are TGTGCCAGCAGCTTGGGGACATGGGGTCAGCCCCAGCATTTT.

This chain links TRBV7-9 with TRBJ1-1; D unclear. Germline assignment: CDR1 SEHNR and CDR2 FQNEAQ (reference sequence). Between the trimmed V and J ends, which lost 4 bases and 3 bases, there was a span of 15 bases. CDR3 length equals 15 residues. In DNA, the CDR3 is TGTGCCAGCAGCTCTTCTATGAGGCCAGACACTGAAGCTTTCTTT. It specifies CASSSSMRPDTEAFF.

The chain links TRBV11-2 to TRBJ2-7, with D perhaps TRBD2 (6 bases). The CDR3 consists of 14 residues. The germline V gene has CDR1 SGHAT and CDR2 FQNNGV. Trimming took off 6 bases at V and 1 base at J, with 13 bases between the two ends. CDR3: CASSRAGRSYEQYF. The DNA for the CDR3 is TGTGCCAGCAGTCGGGCTGGGAGGTCCTACGAGCAGTACTTC.

This clone was picked up a small number of times. V and J are TRBV30 and TRBJ1-2; D possibly corresponds to TRBD1 (5 bases). Germline CDR1 is GTSNPN and CDR2 is SVGIG (reference sequence). The CDR3 is made up of 14 amino acids. The V end was cut by 0 bases, the J end by 4 bases, with 12 bases between. The CDR3 region is CAWSVRGSVYGYTF. DNA of the CDR3: TGTGCCTGGAGTGTTAGGGGTTCGGTCTATGGCTACACCTTC.

The chain combines TRBV19 with TRBJ1-2, with 10 bases that match TRBD1. Germline lookup yields CDR1 LNHDA and CDR2 SQIVND (reference sequence). V shed 5 bases, J shed 7 bases, and the junction held 7 bases outside the gene matches. The CDR3 sequence is 14 residues long. For the CDR3, the DNA is TGTGCCAGTAGTTTAACCGGGACAGGGGCTGGCTACACCTTC. This encodes CASSLTGTGAGYTF.

The rearrangement links TRBV5-4 to TRBJ2-6; D not certain. V lost 0 bases and J lost 0, with 4 bases in between. CDR3 size: 15 residues. Germline V CDR1 and CDR2: SGHNT, YYREEE (reference sequence). CDR3 amino acids: CASSLAISGANVLTF. The CDR3 DNA follows: TGTGCCAGCAGCTTGGCGATCTCTGGGGCCAACGTCCTGACTTTC.

The chain links TRBV6-5 to TRBJ1-4; tentatively, D is TRBD1 (5 bases). There are 12 residues in the CDR3. Trimming left V 8 bases short and J 8 bases short, with 12 bases between. CDR1 MNHEY and CDR2 SVGAGI come from the germline V gene. Here the CDR3 reads CASGHSAEKLFF. Written as DNA, the CDR3 is TGTGCCAGCGGACATTCCGCGGAAAAACTGTTTTTT.

The rearrangement links TRBV7-2 to TRBJ2-7; TRBD2 is a possible D gene (6 bases). V lost 2 bases, J lost 5 bases, and 19 bases lay in between. The CDR3 loop spans 16 amino acids. The germline CDR1 and CDR2 sequences are SGHTA and FQGNSA. CDR3 residues: CASSLRGWTGVDEQYF. The DNA of the CDR3 is TGTGCCAGCAGCTTACGGGGATGGACGGGGGTGGACGAGCAGTACTTC.

This chain links TRBV6-1 with TRBJ1-2; D gene unclear. This CDR3 has 13 amino acids. CDR1 and CDR2 from the germline V gene are MNHNS and SASEGT. The V gene lost 2 bases and the J gene lost 4 bases, with 8 bases spanning the gap. CDR3 sequence: CASSERVLYGYTF. The CDR3 nucleotides read TGTGCCAGCAGTGAACGGGTTCTCTATGGCTACACCTTC.

The DNA of the CDR3 is TGCGCCAGCAGCTTGGGACAGGGGCCCGGGGAGCTGTTTTTT. It translates to CASSLGQGPGELFF. The rearrangement uses TRBV5-1 and TRBJ2-2; TRBD1 agrees at 8 bases. This CDR3 comprises 14 residues. CDR1 is SGHRS and CDR2 is YFSETQ in the germline V gene. V shed 0 bases and J 6 bases; nucleotides not matched to a gene: 1.

The chain uses TRBV12-5 and TRBJ1-1; D is unresolved. This CDR3 comprises 15 residues. V lost 1 base and J lost 4, with 13 bases in between. Germline V gene lookup returns CDR1 LGHNT and CDR2 FRNRAP. DNA for the CDR3: TGTGCTAGTGGTTTGGATATGGGAATGTCCACTGAAGCTTTCTTT. Translation: CASGLDMGMSTEAFF.

The V and J genes are TRBV18 and TRBJ1-6; D is perhaps TRBD1 (6 bases). Germline V gene lookup returns CDR1 KGHSH and CDR2 LQKENI. V lost 2 bases, J lost 2 bases, and 10 bases lay in between. The CDR3 covers 16 residues. The CDR3 DNA reads TGTGCCAGCTCACCATACCGGGACACCTATAATTCACCCCTCCACTTT. Amino acids: CASSPYRDTYNSPLHF.

This clone showed up just once. The rearrangement uses TRBV7-2 and TRBJ1-3; D ambiguous. The CDR3 covers 15 residues. V lost 3 bases, J lost 4 bases, and 13 bases lay in between. Germline values: CDR1 SGHTA, CDR2 FQGNSA. The CDR3 region is CASSFGSLGGNTIYF. CDR3 nucleotides: TGTGCCAGCAGCTTTGGATCGCTTGGAGGAAACACCATATATTTT.

The chain is built from TRBV14 and TRBJ2-1; the D is unclear. Looked up from germline, CDR1 is SGHDN and CDR2 is FVKESK. With 5 bases removed from V and 5 bases from J, the gap between germline ends came to 10 bases. This CDR3 has 13 residues. CDR3 residues: CASSTPRNNEQFF. The CDR3 DNA reads TGTGCCAGCAGCACCCCTAGAAACAATGAGCAGTTCTTC.

The chain couples TRBV7-9 to TRBJ2-7, with 11 bases identical to TRBD2. J was trimmed by 3 bases and V by 1 base; bases with no gene match: 5. Germline V gene data show CDR1 as SEHNR and CDR2 as FQNEAQ (reference sequence). The CDR3 is made up of 16 amino acids. CDR3 sequence: CASSLGASGGFYEQYF. CDR3 coding DNA: TGTGCCAGCAGCTTAGGGGCTAGCGGGGGGTTCTACGAGCAGTACTTC.

The chain has TRBV4-2 and TRBJ1-4, with D possibly being TRBD1 (6 bases). The CDR3 contains 14 residues. In germline, CDR1 is LGHNA, CDR2 YNFKEQ. Trimming removed 6 bases from V and 0 bases from J, with 8 bases in between. CDR3 sequence (DNA): TGTGCCAGCAGACAGGGAACAACTAATGAAAAACTGTTTTTT. Translated: CASRQGTTNEKLFF.

To note about this clone: The sample holds other DNA sequences that translate to the same CDR3. Written as DNA, the CDR3 is TGTGCCAGCACACTTAGCAATCAGCCCCAGCATTTT. Amino acid sequence: CASTLSNQPQHF. This rearrangement joins TRBV12-3 or TRBV12-4 to TRBJ1-5; D remains unclear. Trimming shortened V by 7 bases and J by 0 bases, and 4 bases separated the two germline ends. The CDR3 has 12 residues.